The text below deals with one T cell receptor (beta chain). The antigen remains unidentified. TCRbeta library preparation incorporated unique molecular identifiers. MiXCR was run by TCRdb on the PCR reads, yielding one entry per CDR3 protein. This table has hundreds of thousands of distinct CDR3 sequences, 15% to 20% appearing once. Unmatched junction bases numbered 10, after V lost 6 bases and J lost 8 bases. CDR1 and CDR2 (germline): MNHEY, SVGEGT. The CDR3 is 15 residues long. This specimen belongs to a study of T-cell reconstitution after alpha-beta-depleted transplantation in children. The study, taken as a whole, reports: After transplant, at about two months, alpha-beta T cells were reportedly derived from several hundred expanded graft clones.

The sample was PBMCs, mostly from graft donor cells, taken 360 days after TCRalphabeta/CD19-depleted stem cell transplant. This sequence joins TRBV6-2 or TRBV6-3 and TRBJ2-1; TRBD2 matches at 10 bases. This sequence was found in a male patient between 2 and 10 years old who had a stem cell transplant for acute lymphoblastic leukemia, so the T cells may come from the graft donor. The CDR3 loop is CASSRSGRAGYEQFF. For the CDR3, the DNA is TGTGCCAGCAGCCGCAGCGGGAGGGCCGGTTATGAGCAGTTCTTC.